The 29 T cell receptor beta chains presented below share a single source sample, sequenced in a study of breast tumors, draining lymph nodes, adjacent tissues. TCRdb independently ran MiXCR on the multiplex PCR reads; one entry per CDR3 protein. The sample lists about 11,000 distinct CDR3 sequences, 35% to 40% occurring once. The material sequenced was breast tumor tissue. Source of these receptors: a female donor with breast cancer. Some clones in this sample may be carry-over from other donors' samples.

This clonotype was found many times. The V and J genes are TRBV6-2 or TRBV6-3 and TRBJ2-1; 9 nucleotides match TRBD2. J was trimmed by 3 bases and V by 4 bases; bases with no gene match: 4. Germline CDR1 and CDR2: MNHEY and SVGEGT. The CDR3 sequence is 15 residues long. CDR3 sequence: CASSSPTSGYNEQFF. The CDR3, as DNA: TGTGCCAGCAGTTCCCCGACTAGCGGCTACAATGAGCAGTTCTTC.

Within the sample, this clonotype is medium-sized. In DNA, the CDR3 is TGCAGTGCTAGAGATGGGGGGAGAGAGACCCAGTACTTC. As protein: CSARDGGRETQYF. This chain links TRBV20-1 with TRBJ2-5; possible D gene TRBD2, 6 bases. Trimming took 0 bases from V and 4 from J, leaving 9 bases between them. Germline V gene data show CDR1 as DFQATT and CDR2 as SNEGSKA (reference sequence). The CDR3 is 13 residues long.

This clonotype was found many times. The chain recombines TRBV6-2 or TRBV6-3 with TRBJ2-4; D may be TRBD2 (6 bases). Trimming removed 3 bases from V and 1 base from J, with 13 bases in between. The CDR3 is 16 amino acids. CDR1 MNHEY and CDR2 SVGEGT come from the germline V gene. This chain's CDR3 is CASSYLGGAAKNIQYF. The CDR3 nucleotides read TGTGCCAGCAGTTATCTGGGAGGCGCGGCCAAAAACATTCAGTACTTC.

This clonotype was counted many times. This chain joins TRBV5-8 and TRBJ1-5; unclear D gene. V was trimmed by 2 bases and J by 4 bases, leaving 7 bases between them. The CDR3 loop spans 13 amino acids. Germline V CDR1 and CDR2: SGHTS, YDEGEE. The CDR3 loop is CASSFNQNQPQHF. CDR3 sequence (DNA): TGTGCCAGCAGCTTTAATCAGAATCAGCCCCAGCATTTT.

The chain joins TRBV7-8 to TRBJ2-3; either TRBD1 or TRBD2 may supply D (5 bases each). The V gene's germline CDR1 is SGHVS and CDR2 FQNEAQ. The CDR3 is made up of 15 amino acids. Trimming removed 1 base from V and 4 bases from J, with 12 bases in between. In DNA form, the CDR3 reads TGTGCCAGCAGCTTAGAGATAGGGACGGCAGATACGCAGTATTTT. It specifies CASSLEIGTADTQYF.

The chain recombines TRBV24-1 with TRBJ2-1, with TRBD2 matching over 10 bases. The CDR3 is made up of 19 amino acids. Trimming cost V 5 bases and J 3 bases; bases outside gene matches: 15. Germline CDR1 is KGHDR and CDR2 is SFDVKD. CDR3 nucleotide sequence: TGTGCCACCAGTGCCCCGGTAGCGGGGGGTAGCGGGAGCTACAATGAGCAGTTCTTC. It translates to CATSAPVAGGSGSYNEQFF.

This clonotype ranks as medium-sized. This sequence joins TRBV20-1 and TRBJ2-7; 8 nucleotides agree with TRBD2. The CDR3 sequence is 14 residues long. Germline lookup yields CDR1 DFQATT and CDR2 SNEGSKA (reference sequence). V shed 3 bases, J shed 1 base, and the junction held 5 bases outside the gene matches. CDR3 in amino acids: CSASRTSRSYEQYF. For the CDR3, the DNA is TGCAGTGCTAGTCGGACTAGCAGATCCTACGAGCAGTACTTC.

This clonotype is labeled as medium-sized. V is TRBV15 and J is TRBJ2-1; 7 bases map to TRBD1. V shed 0 bases and J 8 bases; nucleotides not matched to a gene: 13. CDR3 length equals 17 residues. The germline V gene has CDR1 LNHNV and CDR2 YYDKDF (reference sequence). DNA for the CDR3: TGTGCCACCAGCAGAGAGGGGGAGACAGGGTATATCTATGAGCAGTTCTTC. It specifies CATSREGETGYIYEQFF.

This clonotype has a count of ten or more. The CDR3 region is CASSLAGWVDTQYF. Written as DNA, the CDR3 is TGTGCCAGCAGCTTAGCTGGGTGGGTAGATACGCAGTATTTT. The chain uses TRBV11-1 and TRBJ2-3; D uncertain. This CDR3 has 14 amino acids. V was cut by 0 bases and J by 5 bases, with 9 bases left in between. The germline V gene has CDR1 SGHAT and CDR2 FQDESV (reference sequence).

In its sample, this clonotype was seen many times. The chain is built from TRBV7-9 and TRBJ2-7; D is possibly TRBD1 (5 bases). The V end lost 2 bases, the J end lost 6 bases, and 14 bases lay between the germline ends. Germline V gives CDR1 SEHNR, CDR2 FQNEAQ (reference sequence). There are 14 residues in the CDR3. The CDR3 bases are TGTGCCAGCAGCTTAATGGGGCAAACAAGCGAGCAGTACTTC. It codes for CASSLMGQTSEQYF.

By its share, this clonotype is medium-sized. V and J are TRBV20-1 and TRBJ2-7; the match to TRBD2 covers 13 bases. The V and J ends lost 6 bases and 2 bases, in that order; junction bases with no gene match: 10. The V gene's germline CDR1 is DFQATT and CDR2 SNEGSKA (reference sequence). This CDR3 is 16 amino acids long. In nucleotides, the CDR3 is TGCAGTGCCTCGGGACTAGCGGGGCGCCCAACCTACGAGCAGTACTTC. Protein: CSASGLAGRPTYEQYF.

The V call is TRBV12-5, the J call TRBJ2-3; TRBD2 matches at 7 bases. The CDR3 totals 12 residues. J gave up 9 bases and V 2 bases, and 2 bases lay outside the gene matches. Germline V lookup: CDR1 LGHNT, CDR2 FRNRAP. CDR3 coding DNA: TGTGCTAGTGGTTTGCCAGCGGGAACGCAGTATTTT. It translates to CASGLPAGTQYF.

CDR3 in amino acids: CASSHRAGHPPLHF. DNA of the CDR3: TGTGCCAGCAGCCACCGGGCTGGGCATCCACCCCTCCACTTT. The V gene is TRBV3-1, the J gene TRBJ1-6; the D is unclear. V gave up 3 bases and J gave up 11 bases, with 14 bases separating them. The CDR3 consists of 14 residues. Germline-derived CDR1 and CDR2 are LGHDT and YNNKEL (reference sequence).

This clonotype was observed many times. The V and J genes are TRBV5-6 and TRBJ2-5, with D uncertain. V gave up 1 base and J gave up 2 bases, with 9 bases separating them. In germline, CDR1 is SGHDT, CDR2 YYEEEE. The CDR3 runs to 14 residues. DNA of the CDR3: TGTGCCAGCAGCTTGCCCCGGCCTCAAGAGACCCAGTACTTC. Residues: CASSLPRPQETQYF.

To note about this clonotype: This clone may be a read error of a much larger clone one base away. This rearrangement joins TRBV18 to TRBJ2-6; no reliable D call. The CDR3 totals 16 residues. Germline CDR1 reads KGHSH; CDR2 reads LQKENI. The CDR3: CTSSPLDGSGANVLTF. The DNA for the CDR3 is TGTACCAGCTCACCCCTAGACGGGTCTGGGGCCAACGTCCTGACTTTC.

This clonotype was counted ten times or more. The rearrangement joins TRBV12-3 or TRBV12-4 to TRBJ1-3; TRBD1 aligns across 9 bases. J was trimmed by 1 base and V by 6 bases; bases with no gene match: 7. This CDR3 spans 16 amino acids. CDR3 amino acids: CASSRPGTGSGNTIYF. The CDR3 DNA reads as TGTGCCAGCAGCCGTCCCGGGACAGGGTCTGGAAACACCATATATTTT.

For this clonotype: One end of the junction does not line up with germline, which may come from a read error. The gene calls are TRBV2 and TRBJ1-6; D gene ambiguous. Germline loops: CDR1 SNHLY, CDR2 FYNNEI. This CDR3 region has 13 residues. CDR3 bases: TGTGCCAGCAGTGAAAAGAAAAATTTACCCCTCCACTTT. It translates to CASSEKKNLPLHF.

The rearrangement links TRBV19 to TRBJ1-1; TRBD1 is a possible D gene (5 bases). V lost 4 bases and J lost 3, with 15 bases in between. The length of the CDR3 is 15 residues. Germline loops: CDR1 LNHDA, CDR2 SQIVND (reference sequence). DNA for the CDR3: TGTGCCAGTAGTACCTCGGGGGGGAGCGACACTGAAGCTTTCTTT. Its translation: CASSTSGGSDTEAFF.

This clonotype was seen only a few times. The chain links TRBV6-1 to TRBJ1-2, with D possibly matching TRBD1 (5 bases). CDR3 length: 12 residues. V dropped 8 bases and J dropped 0 bases, with 7 bases sitting between them. CDR1 is MNHNS, CDR2 SASEGT, per germline. Here the CDR3 reads CASGDSNYGYTF. CDR3 sequence (DNA): TGTGCCAGCGGGGACTCTAACTATGGCTACACCTTC.

Many counts were recorded for this clonotype. The chain joins TRBV19 to TRBJ2-1; 9 nucleotides line up with TRBD1. CDR1 and CDR2 (germline): LNHDA, SQIVND (reference sequence). The ends lost 5 bases at V and 6 bases at J; junction bases unmatched: 8. The CDR3 spans 15 residues. Here the CDR3 reads CASSSRDREPNEQFF. The CDR3 nucleotides are TGTGCCAGTAGTTCCCGGGACAGGGAGCCCAATGAGCAGTTCTTC.

This clonotype is labeled medium-sized. The chain joins TRBV20-1 to TRBJ2-1; no clear D. This CDR3 region has 15 residues. CDR1 is DFQATT and CDR2 is SNEGSKA in the germline V gene (reference sequence). Trimming took 0 bases from V and 8 from J, leaving 17 bases between them. The CDR3 loop reads CSAREAQVRTYEQFF. The CDR3 coding sequence is TGCAGTGCTAGAGAAGCCCAGGTCCGCACCTATGAGCAGTTCTTC.

This clonotype showed up many times. V usage is TRBV5-4 and J usage is TRBJ2-3; D is perhaps TRBD1 (6 bases). Per the germline V gene, CDR1 is SGHNT and CDR2 is YYREEE (reference sequence). The V and J ends lost 3 bases and 2 bases respectively, with 13 bases between them. This CDR3 is built from 15 residues. The CDR3 loop reads CASSSRTDITDTQYF. In nucleotides, the CDR3 is TGTGCCAGCAGCTCTAGGACAGACATCACAGATACGCAGTATTTT.

This clonotype qualifies as medium-sized. CDR3 loop: CASAWGTDSNQPQHF. The CDR3 coding sequence is TGTGCCAGTGCGTGGGGGACAGATAGCAATCAGCCCCAGCATTTT. This chain links TRBV19 with TRBJ1-5; 7 bases align to TRBD1. Germline lookup yields CDR1 LNHDA and CDR2 SQIVND (reference sequence). This CDR3 comprises 15 residues. V was pared by 8 bases and J by 0 bases, with 7 bases of the junction left unmatched.

This clonotype is deemed medium-sized. The rearrangement links TRBV12-3 or TRBV12-4 to TRBJ2-3; D uncertain. V shed 6 bases and J shed 4 bases, with 8 bases lying between them. This CDR3 region has 12 residues. For the CDR3, the DNA is TGTGCCAGCAGCCCAATTTCAGATACGCAGTATTTT. This translates into CASSPISDTQYF.

This clonotype has at least ten counts. The V call is TRBV10-3, the J call TRBJ1-5; the D gene is possibly TRBD1 (5 bases). Trimming left V 6 bases short and J 2 bases short, with 8 bases between. CDR3 size: 13 residues. CDR1 and CDR2 from the germline V gene are ENHRY and SYGVKD. CDR3 region: CAISRDRNQPQHF. CDR3 in DNA: TGTGCCATCAGCAGGGATCGCAATCAGCCCCAGCATTTT.

A note on this clonotype: One end of the junction is discordant with germline, which a read error may explain. This chain connects TRBV4-1 to TRBJ2-7, with D tentatively TRBD2 (5 bases). Germline V lookup: CDR1 MGHRA, CDR2 YSYEKL. The CDR3 has 13 residues. CDR3: CASSRTLDYGQYF. Here the CDR3 DNA reads TGCGCCAGCAGCAGGACGTTAGACTACGGGCAGTACTTC.

The V and J genes are TRBV5-1 and TRBJ1-4; D remains unclear. The ends were cut back, 0 bases at V and 4 bases at J, with 16 bases in the middle. In germline, CDR1 is SGHRS, CDR2 YFSETQ. This CDR3 has 17 amino acids. CDR3 sequence reads: CASSLEGTGVGNEKLFF. The CDR3 nucleotides are TGCGCCAGCAGCTTGGAAGGCACCGGGGTCGGTAATGAAAAACTGTTTTTT.

V and J are TRBV20-1 and TRBJ1-2; tentative D call: TRBD1 (5 bases). The CDR3 is made up of 14 amino acids. Trimming left V 4 bases short and J 8 bases short, with 20 bases between. The V gene's germline CDR1 is DFQATT and CDR2 SNEGSKA (reference sequence). Here the CDR3 DNA reads TGCAGTGCTACGGATGCGACGGGACGTGGAGGCTACACCTTC. As protein: CSATDATGRGGYTF.

The genes are TRBV7-3 and TRBJ2-5; 13 bases are a match to TRBD2. The V segment lost 6 bases and the J segment 4 bases; nucleotides outside the gene matches: 2. The CDR3 runs to 14 residues. Germline CDR1 and CDR2: SGHTA and FQGTGA. The CDR3 reads CASSRTSGGETQYF. The CDR3 nucleotides read TGTGCCAGCAGTAGGACTAGCGGGGGAGAGACCCAGTACTTC.